The next 8 T cell receptor beta chains were all read from a single sample in a study of blood T cells in healthy people across ages. Primers used in a second PCR of roughly 6 to 11 cycles were a sample-barcoded 5' primer and a J-beta primer mix. TCRdb reprocessed the 5' RACE reads with MiXCR, giving one entry per CDR3 protein. The top ten hold about 11% of the sample, which has 1.5 million to 2 million distinct CDR3 sequences, roughly 30% seen once. What was sequenced was blood. The receptors originated from a woman aged 25-40 years in good health.

The table lists this clonotype with a few counts. The chain couples TRBV6-1 to TRBJ2-7; 7 nucleotides agree with TRBD1. V lost 8 bases, J lost 4 bases, and 14 bases stayed unmatched. In germline, CDR1 is MNHNS, CDR2 SASEGT. The CDR3 runs 15 residues. Here the CDR3 reads CASGETGLMRYEQYF. Written as DNA, the CDR3 is TGTGCCAGCGGGGAGACAGGGTTAATGCGGTACGAGCAGTACTTC.

The V gene is TRBV20-1, the J gene TRBJ1-1; D remains ambiguous. The CDR3 runs 11 residues. Germline assignment: CDR1 DFQATT and CDR2 SNEGSKA (reference sequence). Trimming stripped 3 bases from V and 6 bases from J, with 8 bases between. This CDR3 is CSARVLAEAFF. The CDR3 bases are TGCAGTGCTAGGGTTTTGGCTGAAGCTTTCTTT.

The chain carries TRBV9 and TRBJ1-1; 10 bases are a match to TRBD1. CDR1 SGDLS and CDR2 YYNGEE come from the germline V gene. The length of the CDR3 is 13 residues. The V gene end was trimmed by 4 bases and the J gene end by 10 bases; junction bases not matched to a gene: 7. The CDR3, as DNA: TGTGCCAGCAGCCATGCGGGGACAGGGGTAGCTTTCTTT. Translation: CASSHAGTGVAFF.

This sequence joins TRBV7-2 and TRBJ1-1; the D is unclear. CDR1 is SGHTA, CDR2 FQGNSA, per germline. The CDR3 runs to 17 residues. Trimming took off 4 bases at V and 0 bases at J, with 18 bases between the two ends. The CDR3 protein is CASSSPVTSFMNTEAFF. Here the CDR3 DNA reads TGTGCCAGCAGCTCCCCTGTTACGTCCTTCATGAACACTGAAGCTTTCTTT.

This rearrangement joins TRBV13 to TRBJ1-2; tentative D call: TRBD1 (5 bases). Germline V gene sequence: CDR1 PRHDT, CDR2 FYEKMQ (reference sequence). V was clipped by 2 bases and J by 4 bases, with 11 bases between them. This CDR3 is 14 amino acids long. The CDR3 reads CASSLYQGAYGYTF. Here the CDR3 DNA reads TGTGCCAGCAGCTTATACCAGGGCGCCTATGGCTACACCTTC.

This clonotype has a handful of counts. The CDR3: CASSYGDRDNQPQHF. CDR3 sequence (DNA): TGTGCCAGCAGCTACGGGGACAGAGACAATCAGCCCCAGCATTTT. The chain combines TRBV7-8 with TRBJ1-5; 7 nucleotides line up with TRBD1. The CDR3 length is 15 residues. The V gene's germline CDR1 is SGHVS and CDR2 FQNEAQ. The trim removed 4 bases at V and 3 bases at J, leaving 6 bases unmatched.

The chain combines TRBV29-1 with TRBJ2-3; D is unclear. Trimming stripped 7 bases from V and 4 bases from J, with 12 bases between. Germline V gene data show CDR1 as SQVTM and CDR2 as ANQGSEA. The CDR3 runs 12 residues. The CDR3 DNA sequence: TGCAGCGCTGACTTTGGCCCAGATACGCAGTATTTT. It is translated as CSADFGPDTQYF.

This clonotype appeared a few times. V is TRBV7-2 and J is TRBJ2-7; 14 nucleotides align to TRBD2. The CDR3 loop spans 17 amino acids. Per the germline V gene, CDR1 is SGHTA and CDR2 is FQGNSA. V shed 4 bases and J 7 bases; nucleotides not matched to a gene: 12. DNA for the CDR3: TGTGCCAGCAGCTACCGGGGGACTAGCGGGAGCTTATTTGAGCAGTACTTC. Amino acid sequence: CASSYRGTSGSLFEQYF.